The present entry profiles one T cell receptor (beta chain) with its context. This clonotype was detected once. Its antigen target is currently unknown. No base quality values were provided; no much bigger clone lies one nucleotide off. A lone read is weak support. The germline V gene specifies SGHAT as CDR1 and FQNNGV as CDR2. Taken from cysteine to phenylalanine, the CDR3 has 13 residues. Only the CDR3 portion is preserved as DNA: 39 bases, with reading frame beginning at the first base. V sheds 6 bases and J sheds 8 bases, leaving 15 bases between their ends. This specimen belongs to a study of regulatory T cells in long-lasting Graves disease (dated by TCRdb to 2020 to 2023). With regard to the full study: Persistent Graves' disease meant more than 5 years of antithyroid drug treatment with TSH receptor autoantibodies that stayed positive. Peripheral blood TCR sequencing and RNA sequencing compared persistent Graves' disease patients with newly diagnosed Graves' disease patients. The study was registered as a clinical trial and conducted in China. A total of about 35 samples underwent TCR sequencing, from 13 patients with persistent Graves' disease and some 20 patients with newly diagnosed Graves' disease. Antithyroid drugs had been taken for 8.5 to 13 years on average by persistent Graves' disease patients in the clinical cohort.

The sample's time point label, in plain terms: persistent/refractory GD, antithyroid drugs over 5 years with positive TRAb. RNA was extracted from PBMCs in TRIzol for both TCR sequencing and RNA sequencing. The diagnosis of Graves' disease was made according to American Thyroid Association guidelines. Patients were recruited from an endocrinology department in Xi'an, China. Each patient gave 8.5 to 9.5 milliliters of peripheral blood, collected in an EDTA anticoagulant tube. Ficoll Paque Plus density gradient separation was used to isolate PBMCs, and no further T cell sorting was done. An Agilent 2100 Bioanalyzer and agarose gel were used to check RNA quality, while a NanoDrop 2000 measured RNA concentration. Libraries were constructed by multiplex PCR. Sequenced on an Illumina HiSeq 4000. TCR beta libraries were built with iRepertoire HTBI primers and Arm-PCR amplification of CDR3 regions. Before sequencing, the PCR products went through gel purification. In the paper's pipeline: Gene usage analysis of CDR3 amino acid clonotypes relied on the roughly 58 TRBV and more than twelve TRBJ segments identified across samples. Filtered high-quality paired reads were merged into contigs using COPE and FqMerger. BLAST was used to align contigs to IMGT TRBV, TRBD and TRBJ reference genes, with CDR3 defined following IMGT. Highly expanded clones were defined as clonotypes with a frequency above 0.1%. Repertoire diversity was measured by Shannon entropy, and V-J evenness by the Gini coefficient. A clonotype found in more than one individual was treated as public. TCRdb reanalyzed the raw reads on its own, using fastp at Q25 for trimming and MiXCR for clone calling, and kept in-frame beta chains. Each CDR3 protein gets just one entry, which takes the most common genes and DNA from the rows behind it. The authors' filters were not applied to this entry. The sample records 350,000 to 450,000 distinct CDR3 sequences, 20% to 25% of which are singletons. Clones ranked in the top ten supply around 15% of the sample.

Here is what the overall study found, with its caveats: Compared with newly diagnosed patients, persistent Graves' disease patients had lower TCR Shannon entropy and fewer highly expanded clones, which suggests clonal expansion. Patients with persistent disease shared more public clonotypes (around 3,000) than newly diagnosed patients did (approximately 1,000). Sequencing and analysis were limited to the TCR beta chain. Persistent disease showed preferential use of TRBV28, TRBJ1-2 and TRBJ2-5, whereas newly diagnosed disease favored TRBV20-1 and TRBJ2-1. The small sample size was acknowledged by the authors as a limitation that may reduce accuracy. Peripheral blood alone was examined, since thyroid tissue, which constituted the primary lesion, could not be accessed.

This TCR came from a female donor with Graves disease. Material: peripheral blood mononuclear cells (PBMCs), obtained when the disease was refractory, from a patient treated with antithyroid drugs. The chain is assembled from TRBV11-2 and TRBJ2-3; matching of 5 bases hints at TRBD1 as the D gene. CDR3 reads: CASSPSGAGTQYF. The DNA reads TGTGCCAGCAGTCCGAGTGGGGCAGGTACGCAGTATTTT.